Listed below are T cell receptor beta chains from one sample, sequenced in a study of cytomegalovirus exposure and HLA in healthy donors. This table comes from immunoSEQ multiplex PCR, and its TCRdb copy is limited to in-frame clones, with some not included. The sample contains over 200,000 clones, approximately 70% of which appear only once. Sequenced material: PBMCs. Every receptor here comes from a man in his forties in good health and CMV-seropositive. The CDR3 runs from the conserved cysteine through the conserved F or W. A D gene is named only where the DNA matches it firmly. Clone sizes are given selectively: once, few, many, or a class where the clone is expanded.

V gene,D gene,clone size,J gene,CDR3 DNA,CDR3 protein
TRBV15,-,-,TRBJ1-6,TGTGCCACCAGCAGGGGGGGGGTGGCGGCCCTCCACTTT,CATSRGGVAALHF
TRBV2,-,-,TRBJ2-1,TGTGCCAGCAGTGTTTCACAATATGAGCAGTTCTTC,CASSVSQYEQFF
TRBV9,-,-,TRBJ2-5,TGTGCCAGCAGCGTAGCCGGCCGGGGGAAAGAGACCCAGTACTTC,CASSVAGRGKETQYF
TRBV15,-,few,TRBJ1-4,TGTGCCACCAGCGGGCTCCGGGGGATTGATGGTGAAAAACTGTTTTTT,CATSGLRGIDGEKLFF
TRBV5-4,TRBD1,few,TRBJ2-2,TGTGCCAGCAGCTTGGGTCGAGACAGGGGAACCGGGGAGCTGTTTTTT,CASSLGRDRGTGELFF
TRBV28,-,-,TRBJ2-7,TGTGCCAGCAGTTTATACGGAGACTACGAGCAGTACTTC,CASSLYGDYEQYF
TRBV5-6,TRBD1,-,TRBJ1-5,TGTGCCAGCAGCTTGTACAGGGGGGACCAGCCCCAGCATTTT,CASSLYRGDQPQHF
TRBV6-1,-,-,TRBJ2-7,TGTGCCAGCAGTGACAGCTACGAGCAGTACTTC,CASSDSYEQYF
TRBV5-6,TRBD1,-,TRBJ2-5,TGTGCCAGCAGCCTTCGGACAGGGTATCAAGAGACCCAGTACTTC,CASSLRTGYQETQYF
TRBV19,TRBD1,-,TRBJ2-7,TGTGCCAGTAGTTACCCGGGACAGGGTCGGAACGAGCAGTACTTC,CASSYPGQGRNEQYF
TRBV2,TRBD1,once,TRBJ1-5,TGTGCCAGCAGTGTAGACCGGGACAGGAGGAATCAGCCCCAGCATTTT,CASSVDRDRRNQPQHF
TRBV7-2,TRBD1,-,TRBJ2-7,TGTGCCAGCAGCTTAGACAGGGGGCCCATCTCCTACGAGCAGTACTTC,CASSLDRGPISYEQYF
TRBV18,-,-,TRBJ2-1,TGTGCCAGCTGCGTAGGAGGCAAACCTGTTTACAATGAGCAGTTCTTC,CASCVGGKPVYNEQFF
TRBV2,-,-,TRBJ2-3,TGTGCCAGCAGTGAGACAGTGACATCCCGGGATACGCAGTATTTT,CASSETVTSRDTQYF
TRBV18,TRBD1,-,TRBJ1-2,TGTGCCAGCCTACCGGGACAGGGATACTATGGCTACACCTTC,CASLPGQGYYGYTF
TRBV5-4,-,-,TRBJ2-3,TGTGCCAGCAGCACCACCCAATCGAGTAAAGATACGCAGTATTTT,CASSTTQSSKDTQYF
TRBV7-3,-,-,TRBJ2-3,TGTGCCAGCAGCCTCCCCGAAGCGGTCCCTAGCACAGATACGCAGTATTTT,CASSLPEAVPSTDTQYF
TRBV2,-,-,TRBJ2-3,TGTGCCAGCGGGGCGGGGGCCGCAGATACGCAGTATTTT,CASGAGAADTQYF
TRBV5-4,TRBD2,-,TRBJ2-7,TGTGCCAGCAGCCCTAGACTAGCGGGGGGAAGGTCCTACGAGCAGTACTTC,CASSPRLAGGRSYEQYF
TRBV28,TRBD2,-,TRBJ2-4,TGTGCCAGCAGTCCTATCGTCGGGGCGGGGGGACAGTACTTC,CASSPIVGAGGQYF
TRBV28,TRBD1,-,TRBJ2-7,TGTGCCAGCAGCTCTCCCCCGCAGGGGGCCTACGAGCAGTACTTC,CASSSPPQGAYEQYF
TRBV6-5,TRBD1,few,TRBJ2-7,TGTGCCAGCAGTTACTCGACCGGGACAGGGGTCGGCGAGCAGTACTTC,CASSYSTGTGVGEQYF
TRBV5-4,-,-,TRBJ2-6,TGTGCCAGCAGCTTGGGGACATCCCCTGGGGCCAACGTCCTGACTTTC,CASSLGTSPGANVLTF
TRBV7-9,-,-,TRBJ2-1,TGTGCCAGCAGTCTTTCCTGGGGAGACTACAATGAGCAGTTCTTC,CASSLSWGDYNEQFF
TRBV19,-,-,TRBJ1-1,TGTGCCAGTAGTATAGATCTAGGAACACGGAACACTGAAGCTTTCTTT,CASSIDLGTRNTEAFF
TRBV5-1,-,few,TRBJ2-4,TGCGCCAGCAGCTTGACGGGTGCCAAAAACATTCAGTACTTC,CASSLTGAKNIQYF
TRBV19,-,-,TRBJ2-7,TGTGCCAGTAGTATAGGGGCGACCTACGAGCAGTACTTC,CASSIGATYEQYF
TRBV2,TRBD1,-,TRBJ2-7,TGTGCCAGCCATCGGACAGGGCTGCGGGAGCAGTACTTC,CASHRTGLREQYF
TRBV6-7,TRBD1,few,TRBJ1-4,TGTGCCAGCAATCAACCCCGGGACAGGGATTTT,CASNQPRDRDF
TRBV6-1,-,-,TRBJ1-4,TGTGCCAGCAGTGGGACACAGGGATCTAATGAAAAACTGTTTTTT,CASSGTQGSNEKLFF
TRBV27,-,-,TRBJ2-1,TGTGCCAGCAGTGCTAGAGGCTCCTACAATGAGCAGTTCTTC,CASSARGSYNEQFF
TRBV4-3,TRBD1,-,TRBJ2-2,TGCGCCAGCAGCCCCGGGACAGGGAGCGTGAACACCGGGGAGCTGTTTTTT,CASSPGTGSVNTGELFF
TRBV7-9,-,few,TRBJ1-2,TGTGCCAGCAGCTCGCGGGGTATCTATGGCTACACCTTC,CASSSRGIYGYTF
TRBV6-5,TRBD2,-,TRBJ2-5,TGTGCCACCCGGCTGGCGGGGGAGCAGTACTTC,CATRLAGEQYF
TRBV5-6,-,once,TRBJ1-2,TGTGCCAGCAGCTTGGTGGGGGCGGGTGGCTACACCTTC,CASSLVGAGGYTF
TRBV5-1,-,-,TRBJ2-3,TGCGCCAGCAGCTCGGGGGGCACAGATACGCAGTATTTT,CASSSGGTDTQYF
TRBV6-1,-,few,TRBJ2-1,TGTGCCAGCAAAAAGAGGGGGGGCAATGAGCAGTTCTTC,CASKKRGGNEQFF
TRBV5-5,-,-,TRBJ1-1,TGTGCCAGCAGCTTGGGGACTCACACTGAAGCTTTCTTT,CASSLGTHTEAFF
TRBV11-2,TRBD1,-,TRBJ1-2,TGTGCCAGTCAACAGGGGCCCCTGGATGGCTACACCTTC,CASQQGPLDGYTF
TRBV15,-,-,TRBJ1-1,TGTGCCACCAGCAGTAGCTTCCCTGAAGCTTTCTTT,CATSSSFPEAFF
TRBV18,TRBD1,-,TRBJ2-6,TGTGCCAGCTCACCCCCCGGGACAGGTATCTCTGGGGCCAACGTCCTGACTTTC,CASSPPGTGISGANVLTF
TRBV2,TRBD2,-,TRBJ2-5,TGTGCCAGCAGCTCCGTTAGCGGGGGGGCGCAGGAGACCCAGTACTTC,CASSSVSGGAQETQYF
TRBV16,-,once,TRBJ1-5,TGTGCCAGCAGCCAATCGTCGGCAGGTGGCAATCAGCCCCAGCATTTT,CASSQSSAGGNQPQHF
TRBV23-1,TRBD1,-,TRBJ2-5,TGCGCCAGCAGTCAACCCACTTGGTGTTGGGACAGGACCCAAGAGACCCAGTACTTC,CASSQPTWCWDRTQETQYF
TRBV27,TRBD2,-,TRBJ2-3,TGTGCCAGCAGTTTACTAGCGGGGACGGATACGCAGTATTTT,CASSLLAGTDTQYF
TRBV5-1,-,few,TRBJ1-4,TGCGCCAGCAGCTTGGACAGATATGCAACTAATGAAAAACTGTTTTTT,CASSLDRYATNEKLFF
TRBV28,-,-,TRBJ2-5,TGTGCCAGCAGTCTGCAGGGGTCCCAAGAGACCCAGTACTTC,CASSLQGSQETQYF
TRBV10-1,-,-,TRBJ2-3,TGCGCCAGCAGTGACAGGGGCGCATCAGATACGCAGTATTTT,CASSDRGASDTQYF
TRBV10-2,TRBD1,-,TRBJ2-3,TGCGCCAGCAGTGAGGGTACAGGGGGCGCAGATACGCAGTATTTT,CASSEGTGGADTQYF
TRBV27,-,-,TRBJ1-2,TGTGCCAGCAGTTTCTCGGGAGGTGGCTACACCTTC,CASSFSGGGYTF